Described below is a single T cell receptor beta chain sequence and its context. Its specific antigen is unknown. No much larger clone exists at a distance of one base, and base qualities are not known. The germline V gene (reference sequence) gives CDR1 as MNHEY and CDR2 as SMNVEV. V is shortened by 0 bases, J by 3 bases, and the region joining them spans 9 bases. The CDR3 runs 14 amino acids, cysteine and phenylalanine included. Only the CDR3 DNA is retained, 42 bases long and in frame from the first base. Library prep was done by the immunoSEQ multiplex PCR assay. Drawn from immuneACCESS, this table holds only the in-frame rearrangements with V and J called that TCRdb kept. Clones are partly lost; checked studies trace under half to an unresolved V gene and leave the rest unexplained. Present in this sample are 70,000 or so clones, over 80% of which were seen just once. 3.5% to 5% of the sample is held by the ten biggest clonotypes.

These data are taken from a study of technical replicates of blood from several donors (TCRdb year 2017). The TCR originated in a human donor in good health. Some clones in this sample may be carry-over from other donors' samples. Material for sequencing was PBMCs. The receptor chain draws on TRBV27 and TRBJ2-7; the D segment could be TRBD1, given 6 matching bases. In nucleotide form, the sequence is TGTGCCAGCAGTTTATCGATCAGGGGCTACGAGCAGTACTTC. The encoded protein is CASSLSIRGYEQYF.